A selection of T cell receptor beta chains follows, all from one sample in a study of T cell responses to AZD1222 COVID-19 vaccine. Data came from immunoSEQ multiplex PCR; TCRdb stores just in-frame clones and leaves some out. Of over 75,000 clones listed, around 89% are singletons. The material sequenced was peripheral blood, taken on day 0 of AZD1222 vaccination. The receptors shown here come from an adult in good health. Both conserved end residues are part of each CDR3. The D gene is left open where the match is weak. Part of the rows lack a size; the others show once, few, many or a class for expanded clones.

d_gene | len | j_gene | v_gene | abundance | CDR3aa | CDR3nt
- | 16 | TRBJ1-5 | TRBV5-5 | - | CASSVDPTGSNQPQHF | TGTGCCAGCAGCGTGGACCCGACGGGAAGCAATCAGCCCCAGCATTTT
- | 11 | TRBJ2-7 | TRBV19 | - | CASSGNYEQYF | TGTGCCAGTAGCGGAAACTACGAGCAGTACTTC
- | 13 | TRBJ1-2 | TRBV5-1 | - | CASSLGGRAGYTF | TGCGCCAGCAGCTTGGGAGGGCGGGCTGGCTACACCTTC
TRBD1 | 13 | TRBJ2-3 | TRBV5-1 | - | CASVGTGGDTQYF | TGCGCCAGCGTTGGGACAGGCGGAGATACGCAGTATTTT
TRBD2 | 13 | TRBJ2-1 | TRBV5-6 | once | CASSFATGGEQFF | TGTGCCAGCAGCTTTGCAACGGGAGGGGAGCAGTTCTTC
- | 11 | TRBJ2-1 | TRBV18 | - | CASTTYNEQFF | TGTGCCAGCACTACCTACAATGAGCAGTTCTTC
- | 13 | TRBJ1-5 | TRBV10-2 | - | CASSEGGNQPQHF | TGCGCCAGCAGTGAAGGGGGGAATCAGCCCCAGCATTTT
TRBD2 | 15 | TRBJ2-1 | TRBV27 | - | CASSQGLAGGNEQFF | TGTGCCAGCAGTCAGGGACTAGCGGGAGGTAATGAGCAGTTCTTC
- | 12 | TRBJ2-5 | TRBV19 | - | CASSIKGETQYF | TGTGCCAGTAGTATTAAGGGCGAGACCCAGTACTTC
TRBD1 | 15 | TRBJ2-7 | TRBV27 | - | CASSSQDRGLHEQYF | TGTGCCAGCAGTTCCCAGGACAGGGGCCTCCACGAGCAGTACTTC
- | 15 | TRBJ2-1 | TRBV19 | - | CASIPPGGGVDEQFF | TGTGCCAGTATTCCACCAGGCGGAGGGGTCGATGAGCAGTTCTTC
- | 15 | TRBJ1-3 | TRBV4-2 | - | CASSQDSGVGNTIYF | TGTGCCAGCAGCCAAGATTCGGGAGTGGGAAACACCATATATTTT
TRBD1 | 13 | TRBJ2-7 | TRBV10-1 | - | CASSDQDRDEQYF | TGCGCCAGCAGTGATCAGGACAGGGACGAGCAGTACTTC
- | 14 | TRBJ2-2 | TRBV10-3 | once | CAISGSDNTGELFF | TGTGCCATCAGTGGGTCGGACAACACCGGGGAGCTGTTTTTT
- | 13 | TRBJ2-3 | TRBV7-3 | - | CASSLSGTDTQYF | TGTGCCAGCAGCTTATCAGGCACAGATACGCAGTATTTT
TRBD1 | 19 | TRBJ1-5 | TRBV4-1 | - | CASSHPSGTGPYSNQPQHF | TGCGCCAGCAGCCACCCCTCCGGGACAGGGCCTTATAGCAATCAGCCCCAGCATTTT
- | 13 | TRBJ1-1 | TRBV5-1 | once | CASSVDRNTEAFF | TGCGCCAGCAGCGTGGACAGGAACACTGAAGCTTTCTTT
- | 14 | TRBJ1-1 | TRBV29-1 | - | CSVEGPDGNTEAFF | TGCAGCGTTGAGGGACCGGACGGAAACACTGAAGCTTTCTTT
TRBD1 | 14 | TRBJ1-2 | TRBV18 | - | CASSWSDRTYGYTF | TGTGCCAGCTCATGGTCGGACAGGACCTATGGCTACACCTTC
- | 12 | TRBJ1-1 | TRBV28 | - | CASTSRNTEAFF | TGTGCCAGCACCTCAAGGAACACTGAAGCTTTCTTT
- | 14 | TRBJ2-2 | TRBV5-4 | few | CASSPPEAPGELFF | TGTGCCAGCAGCCCCCCGGAGGCCCCCGGGGAGCTGTTTTTT
- | 14 | TRBJ1-1 | TRBV7-2 | once | CASSLNSGATEAFF | TGTGCCAGCAGCCTGAACTCAGGGGCCACTGAAGCTTTCTTT